The source of this T cell receptor (beta chain) is a study of T cell responses to AZD1222 COVID-19 vaccine (dated by TCRdb to the early 2020s). About the investigation overall: AZD1222 recipients whose second dose came at about 4 weeks and those whose second dose came at about 12 weeks were combined into one group, since spike-specific TCR depth and breadth did not differ between the two schedules. TCR sequencing was performed for about 240 trial participants, of whom approximately 200 were given two doses of AZD1222 and around 25 were given two doses of MenACWY control vaccine. Enrollment into the trials was organized by age into subgroups of 18-55, 56-69 and 70-plus years, and those subgroups contained approximately 160, 26 and 62 TCR-sequenced participants, respectively. The study at large found these results: Conclusions about previously exposed vaccinees were limited because only 5 or 6 AZD1222 recipients were SARS-CoV-2 seropositive at baseline. Reportedly, close to half of the unique spike-specific TCRs recognized epitopes lying outside the regions that are mutated in the B.1.351 and B.1.1.7 variants. Participants were mostly white British and included more females than males, and it was suggested by the authors that clonal diversity may have been underestimated. Because no day 14 peak-response samples were available, repertoires were characterized only after the peak T cell response. The 56-69-year group was small, and its depth increase did not reach significance, likely because of low power. Vaccine-associated CD4 TCRs spanned the whole spike protein, with dominant responses in regions 160-218 and 743-854. Spike-specific TCR breadth and depth rose significantly after two AZD1222 doses compared with day 0 and with MenACWY recipients.

The CDR3 regions of human TCRbeta chains were subjected to immunosequencing. The source study handled its data this way. TCRs in the repertoires were compared against a reference library of SARS-CoV-2-specific TCRs that had been generated with the MIRA antigen-specificity platform. Breadth was defined as the fraction of unique TCRs that were SARS-CoV-2-associated, and depth was defined as the fraction of total T cells that were SARS-CoV-2-associated. Using the MIRA data, every spike-specific TCR was mapped to the spike region that the TCR reacted to and assigned to either a CD4 or a CD8 class. Log10-transformed breadth and depth values were compared by one-way ANOVA with Sidak's multiple comparisons tests. TCRdb carries this immuneACCESS record with in-frame sequences only. Its versions omit some clonotypes, under half of them owing to an unresolved V gene in the studies checked, with the rest unexplained. V and J calls and clone size are copied from that table; D and trimming were computed from the DNA. This sample holds 100,000 to 150,000 clones; around nine tenths were observed only once. The ten largest make up 6.3% of the sample.

The time point label corresponds to: baseline before first vaccination. Vaccinee samples were obtained from the UK trials COV001 and COV002, which included a single-blind randomized controlled phase 2/3 trial of AZD1222 (ChAdOx1 nCoV-19) in healthy adults. Trial participant PBMC samples were collected at day 0 and day 28 after the second dose for TCRbeta chain sequencing. Remarks on this clone: Its antigen is unknown. No base quality information exists; no much larger clone differs at one position.

According to the germline V gene, CDR1 reads SGHTA and CDR2 reads FQGNSA. The cysteine opens and the phenylalanine closes a CDR3 of 19 amino acids. Only CDR3 DNA is held: 57 bases, read in frame from base 1. The junction shows trimming of 3 bases on V and 0 bases on J, and the gene matches do not reach 14 bases of it. This material consisted of peripheral blood, taken on day 0 of AZD1222 vaccination. The chain is assembled from TRBV7-2 and TRBJ1-5, with 7 bases aligning to TRBD1. The TCR was taken from an adult in good health. The CDR3 protein sequence reads: CASSFNPGRQGYSNQPQHF. Here is the DNA: TGTGCCAGCAGCTTCAACCCCGGCCGACAGGGCTATAGCAATCAGCCCCAGCATTTT.